These 24 T cell receptor beta chains came from one sample sequenced in a study of persistence of HIV-infected CD4 T cells. The immunoSEQ assay was version 4, run in survey mode. Clones were sequenced by immunoSEQ multiplex PCR, and TCRdb holds only the in-frame ones, with some missing. The sample lists more than 10,000 clones; approximately 75% were seen once. The stimulus was lysate of CMV-infected fibroblasts, about 11 ug/mL. CD4+ T cells upregulating both CD40 ligand and CD69 were sorted as responding cells. Which antigens these TCRs recognize remains unknown. This specimen was CD4+ T cells sorted from PBMCs after approximately 19-hour stimulation, taken from a patient who received antiretroviral therapy. All receptors come from an adult man with HIV who was CMV-seropositive.

V and J are TRBV9 and TRBJ2-7, with D hard to call. Germline V gene sequence: CDR1 SGDLS, CDR2 YYNGEE. The CDR3 has 15 residues. V was shortened by 0 bases and J by 0 bases, with 10 bases between the two germline ends. The CDR3 sequence is CASSVEYGSSYEQYF. The CDR3 DNA follows: TGTGCCAGCAGCGTAGAATACGGAAGCTCCTACGAGCAGTACTTC.

V is TRBV15 and J is TRBJ1-3; D gene uncertain. The ends were cut back, 0 bases at V and 3 bases at J, with 6 bases in the middle. CDR3 size: 14 residues. From germline, CDR1 is LNHNV and CDR2 YYDKDF (reference sequence). CDR3 in DNA: TGTGCCACCAGCAGAGATTTAGGTGGAAACACCATATATTTT. Its translation is CATSRDLGGNTIYF.

The V call is TRBV9, the J call TRBJ1-1; a possible D gene is TRBD1 (5 bases). Germline assignment: CDR1 SGDLS and CDR2 YYNGEE. Trimming shortened V by 3 bases and J by 2 bases, and 11 bases separated the two germline ends. This CDR3 is built from 14 residues. CDR3 DNA: TGTGCCAGCAGCGCCGGGACGTTCAACACTGAAGCTTTCTTT. Protein product: CASSAGTFNTEAFF.

V usage is TRBV5-4 and J usage is TRBJ2-7; TRBD1 matches 9 bases. The V gene end was trimmed by 5 bases and the J gene end by 0 bases; junction bases not matched to a gene: 6. Germline V CDR1 and CDR2: SGHNT, YYREEE (reference sequence). This CDR3 spans 15 amino acids. CDR3: CASRFDRGSSYEQYF. As DNA, the CDR3 is TGTGCCAGCAGATTTGACAGGGGGAGCTCCTACGAGCAGTACTTC.

In this sample, this clone turned up a few times. This chain uses TRBV15 with TRBJ2-3, with a possible D match to TRBD1 (5 bases). V dropped 3 bases and J dropped 4 bases, with 11 bases sitting between them. CDR1 and CDR2 from the germline V gene are LNHNV and YYDKDF (reference sequence). The CDR3 extends over 14 amino acids. The CDR3 bases are TGTGCCACCAGCAGGGAAAGACAGTCAGATACGCAGTATTTT. This sequence encodes CATSRERQSDTQYF. Full variable domain (remainder filled in from reference TRBV15 and TRBJ2-3): DAMVIQNPRYQVTQFGKPVTLSCSQTLNHNVMYWYQQKSSQAPKLLFHYYDKDFNNEADTPDNFQSRRPNTSFCFLDIRSPGLGDTAMYLCATSRERQSDTQYFGPGTRLTVL.

The CDR3 reads CASSENLAGNYNEQFF. The DNA for the CDR3 is TGTGCCAGCAGTGAAAACCTAGCGGGTAACTACAATGAGCAGTTCTTC. The chain links TRBV6-1 to TRBJ2-1; 8 nucleotides match TRBD2. The CDR3 has 16 residues. V was clipped by 2 bases and J by 3 bases; unmatched bases: 6. Looked up from germline, CDR1 is MNHNS and CDR2 is SASEGT.

The chain is built from TRBV7-3 and TRBJ1-4; 7 positions agree with TRBD1. CDR1 SGHTA and CDR2 FQGTGA come from the germline V gene. Trimming at V came to 5 bases and at J to 3 bases, leaving 9 bases not matched to a gene. The CDR3 has 16 residues. In DNA form, the CDR3 reads TGTGCCAGCAGCCGCCAGGGGGGGACTGCTAATGAAAAACTGTTTTTT. Its protein is CASSRQGGTANEKLFF.

The chain recombines TRBV21-1 with TRBJ1-1; TRBD1, the table's D call, was not compared with the DNA. TRBV21-1 has pseudogene status. The CDR3 runs to 13 residues. The CDR3 loop reads CASSKLTGPEAFF. In DNA form, the CDR3 reads TGTGCCAGCAGCAAACTGACAGGGCCTGAAGCTTTCTTT.

The genes are TRBV7-2 and TRBJ2-7; 11 positions agree with TRBD2. CDR1 is SGHTA and CDR2 is FQGNSA in the germline V gene. V was pared by 1 base and J by 7 bases, with 6 bases of the junction left unmatched. The CDR3 totals 15 residues. DNA for the CDR3: TGTGCCAGCAGCTTAGAGATAGCGGGGGGGCGGGAGCAGTACTTC. Translation: CASSLEIAGGREQYF.

The chain recombines TRBV10-3 with TRBJ1-2; the D gene is possibly TRBD1 (6 bases). This CDR3 region has 13 residues. The germline V gene encodes CDR1 ENHRY and CDR2 SYGVKD. V lost 1 base, J lost 6 bases, and 9 bases lay in between. CDR3 bases: TGTGCCATCAGTGAGTGGGGGCAGAATGGCTACACCTTC. The encoded protein is CAISEWGQNGYTF.

The V gene is TRBV6-5, the J gene TRBJ2-3, with D maybe TRBD1 (6 bases). V lost 6 bases, J lost 6 bases, and 13 bases lay in between. The V gene's germline CDR1 is MNHEY and CDR2 SVGAGI. The CDR3 has 13 amino acids. CDR3: CASRVQGADTQYF. The CDR3 DNA sequence: TGTGCCAGCAGGGTACAGGGAGCCGATACGCAGTATTTT.

The rearrangement links TRBV10-3 to TRBJ2-1; D is perhaps TRBD2 (5 bases). The CDR3 has 14 amino acids. V lost 4 bases, J lost 6 bases, and 13 bases lay in between. Germline CDR1 is ENHRY and CDR2 is SYGVKD. The CDR3 bases are TGTGCCATCAGTGCCAACGGGGTCGGCAATGAGCAGTTCTTC. This codes for CAISANGVGNEQFF.

CDR3 DNA sequence: TGTGCCATCAGCGCAGGGGACTCACCCCTCCACTTT. It is translated as CAISAGDSPLHF. The chain has TRBV10-3 and TRBJ1-6; tentatively, D is TRBD1 (6 bases). The germline CDR1 and CDR2 sequences are ENHRY and SYGVKD. The CDR3 consists of 12 residues. Trimming cost V 6 bases and J 10 bases, with 10 bases left between them.

V gene TRBV28 combines with J gene TRBJ1-2; TRBD1 matches 11 bases. The ends lost 6 bases at V and 4 bases at J; junction bases unmatched: 7. CDR3 length: 15 amino acids. Germline loops: CDR1 MDHEN, CDR2 SYDVKM. This CDR3 reads CASRQDRGRIYGYTF. CDR3 sequence (DNA): TGTGCCAGCAGGCAGGACAGGGGGCGGATCTATGGCTACACCTTC.

This clone was detected a few times. This rearrangement joins TRBV6-4 to TRBJ2-7, with 7 bases matching TRBD1. Germline-derived CDR1 and CDR2 are MRHNA and SNTAGT. There are 12 residues in the CDR3. The trim removed 7 bases at V and 2 bases at J, leaving 2 bases unmatched. This CDR3 reads CASIGQAYEQYF. CDR3 sequence (DNA): TGTGCCAGCATTGGACAGGCCTACGAGCAGTACTTC.

This clone was counted a single time. The chain joins TRBV21-1 to TRBJ1-4; the DNA was not compared with TRBD1, the D call given in the table. TRBV21-1 is described as a pseudogene. The length of the CDR3 is 14 residues. In DNA form, the CDR3 reads TGTGCCAGCCCAGGTCAGGATGAAAATGAAAAACTGTTTTTT. This translates into CASPGQDENEKLFF.

This chain connects TRBV19 to TRBJ1-5, with D perhaps TRBD1 (5 bases). CDR3 length: 16 residues. Trimming removed 3 bases at V and 0 bases at J, with 12 bases between. The germline V gene encodes CDR1 LNHDA and CDR2 SQIVND (reference sequence). The CDR3 sequence: CASSIKVTGSNQPQHF. The CDR3 DNA is TGTGCCAGTAGTATTAAGGTTACAGGTAGCAATCAGCCCCAGCATTTT. Looking up the rest from reference TRBV19 and TRBJ1-5 gives the full variable domain: DGGITQSPKYLFRKEGQNVTLSCEQNLNHDAMYWYRQDPGQGLRLIYYSQIVNDFQKGDIAEGYSVSREKKESFPLTVTSAQKNPTAFYLCASSIKVTGSNQPQHFGDGTRLSIL.

This chain links TRBV7-3 with TRBJ1-6; 8 bases map to TRBD1. Germline CDR1 reads SGHTA; CDR2 reads FQGTGA. The V segment lost 3 bases and the J segment 10 bases; nucleotides outside the gene matches: 5. This CDR3 region has 14 residues. The CDR3 here is CASSFGQGGSPLHF. In DNA form, the CDR3 reads TGTGCCAGCAGCTTCGGACAGGGAGGGTCACCCCTCCACTTT.

V is TRBV18 and J is TRBJ1-4; a possible D gene is TRBD1 (5 bases). This CDR3 comprises 14 residues. Between the trimmed V and J ends, which lost 3 bases and 13 bases, there was a span of 18 bases. Germline V CDR1 and CDR2: KGHSH, LQKENI. CDR3 sequence: CASSPPGPLQGLFF. CDR3 nucleotides: TGTGCCAGCTCACCTCCGGGACCCCTTCAGGGACTGTTTTTT.

This chain uses TRBV18 with TRBJ2-7; a weak D match, TRBD1 (6 bases). Per the germline V gene, CDR1 is KGHSH and CDR2 is LQKENI. This CDR3 spans 14 amino acids. V dropped 3 bases and J dropped 3 bases, with 12 bases sitting between them. The CDR3 loop is CASSPTGTNYEQYF. In DNA, the CDR3 is TGTGCCAGCTCACCTACAGGGACGAACTACGAGCAGTACTTC.

The genes are TRBV2 and TRBJ1-4; TRBD1 matches 7 bases. Germline CDR1 and CDR2: SNHLY and FYNNEI. The CDR3 extends over 15 amino acids. V shed 4 bases, J shed 2 bases, and the junction held 4 bases outside the gene matches. The CDR3 here is CASSARQGTNEKLFF. The CDR3 DNA sequence: TGTGCCAGCAGTGCCCGACAGGGTACTAATGAAAAACTGTTTTTT.

This chain uses TRBV6-5 with TRBJ2-3; either TRBD1 or TRBD2 may supply D (6 bases each). Germline V CDR1 and CDR2: MNHEY, SVGAGI. CDR3 length: 15 residues. Deletions cut 6 bases from V and 2 bases from J, with 15 bases between. The chain's CDR3 is CASRPWGASTDTQYF. CDR3 nucleotides: TGTGCCAGCAGACCCTGGGGGGCGTCCACAGATACGCAGTATTTT.

This clone has more than one count but fewer than ten. The chain couples TRBV29-1 to TRBJ1-3; D uncertain. Deletions cut 6 bases from V and 0 bases from J, with 9 bases between. Germline CDR1 SQVTM, CDR2 ANQGSEA. This CDR3 is 13 amino acids long. This chain's CDR3 is CSVGSSSGNTIYF. The CDR3 DNA is TGCAGCGTGGGGAGTAGCTCTGGAAACACCATATATTTT.

Sample share makes this clone medium-sized. The rearrangement joins TRBV7-3 to TRBJ2-1; 13 bases align to TRBD2. V shed 3 bases, J shed 6 bases, and the junction held 8 bases outside the gene matches. Germline lookup yields CDR1 SGHTA and CDR2 FQGTGA. The CDR3 contains 17 residues. Here the CDR3 reads CASSFARLAGGLNEQFF. The CDR3 nucleotides are TGTGCCAGCAGCTTTGCCCGACTAGCGGGGGGCCTCAATGAGCAGTTCTTC.